Listed below are T cell receptor beta chains from one sample, sequenced in a study of cytomegalovirus exposure and HLA in healthy donors. Using immunoSEQ multiplex PCR, the repertoire was profiled, and TCRdb retains in-frame clones only, with some absent. The sample includes approximately 140,000 clones, about 83% of them seen just once. The specimen sequenced was PBMCs. Receptors originate from a man aged 40-49 years in good health and CMV-seropositive. CDR3s include the opening cysteine and the closing phenylalanine or tryptophan. The D gene is left open where the match is weak. Not every row has a clone size; where given, it reads once, few, many or a size class.

V: TRBV25-1; D: NA; size: NA; J: TRBJ1-1; CDR3: CASSELGDKSFF; DNA: TGTGCCAGCAGTGAATTGGGGGACAAATCTTTCTTT
V: TRBV7-2; D: NA; size: NA; J: TRBJ2-7; CDR3: CASSLGPGKGEQYF; DNA: TGTGCCAGCAGCTTGGGGCCGGGTAAGGGCGAGCAGTACTTC
V: TRBV7-2; D: TRBD1; size: NA; J: TRBJ1-3; CDR3: CASSFRTGGNTIYF; DNA: TGTGCCAGCAGCTTCAGGACAGGGGGAAACACCATATATTTT
V: TRBV4-1; D: TRBD1; size: NA; J: TRBJ2-2; CDR3: CASSQQTGLSSGELFF; DNA: TGCGCCAGCAGCCAGCAGACAGGGCTCTCCTCCGGGGAGCTGTTTTTT
V: TRBV7-3; D: TRBD2; size: NA; J: TRBJ2-1; CDR3: CASSLREANEQFF; DNA: TGTGCCAGCAGCTTGCGGGAGGCGAATGAGCAGTTCTTC
V: TRBV5-1; D: TRBD1; size: NA; J: TRBJ1-2; CDR3: CASGPDRVDGYTF; DNA: TGCGCCAGCGGTCCGGACAGGGTCGATGGCTACACCTTC
V: TRBV5-4; D: NA; size: NA; J: TRBJ1-2; CDR3: CASSLDGSYGYTF; DNA: TGTGCCAGCAGCTTGGACGGGTCCTATGGCTACACCTTC
V: TRBV5-6; D: NA; size: NA; J: TRBJ1-2; CDR3: CASSPLTGTGYTF; DNA: TGTGCCAGCAGCCCATTGACAGGAACGGGCTACACCTTC
V: TRBV4-3; D: NA; size: NA; J: TRBJ2-3; CDR3: CASSLGNTDTQYF; DNA: TGCGCCAGCTCCCTCGGGAACACAGATACGCAGTATTTT
V: TRBV27; D: NA; size: NA; J: TRBJ2-7; CDR3: CASSSRGQPYEQYF; DNA: TGTGCCAGCAGTTCCCGCGGACAGCCCTACGAGCAGTACTTC
V: TRBV5-1; D: NA; size: NA; J: TRBJ2-1; CDR3: CASSPQSTGGEQFF; DNA: TGCGCCAGCAGCCCCCAAAGTACGGGTGGAGAGCAGTTCTTC
V: TRBV14; D: NA; size: NA; J: TRBJ1-2; CDR3: CASSQRPPMGYTF; DNA: TGTGCCAGCAGCCAGAGGCCGCCCATGGGCTACACCTTC
V: TRBV19; D: NA; size: NA; J: TRBJ2-1; CDR3: CASSRSAAWRPGKFRHEQFF; DNA: TGTGCCAGTAGTCGCTCAGCAGCTTGGAGACCAGGGAAGTTTCGCCATGAGCAGTTCTTC
V: TRBV5-1; D: TRBD1; size: NA; J: TRBJ2-7; CDR3: CASKTGTGAYEQYF; DNA: TGCGCCAGCAAAACCGGGACAGGGGCCTACGAGCAGTACTTC
V: TRBV4-2; D: TRBD2; size: few; J: TRBJ2-1; CDR3: CASSQDRTSGAYNEQFF; DNA: TGTGCCAGCAGCCAAGATCGGACTAGCGGTGCCTACAATGAGCAGTTCTTC
V: TRBV28; D: TRBD1; size: NA; J: TRBJ2-2; CDR3: CASSLGQGRTGELFF; DNA: TGTGCCAGCAGTTTAGGACAGGGTAGGACCGGGGAGCTGTTTTTT
V: TRBV4-1; D: TRBD2; size: once; J: TRBJ2-7; CDR3: CASSQETSGSYEQYF; DNA: TGCGCCAGCAGCCAAGAGACTAGCGGGTCCTACGAGCAGTACTTC
V: TRBV27; D: TRBD1; size: NA; J: TRBJ1-3; CDR3: CASSLRGQGYSGNTIYF; DNA: TGTGCCAGCAGTTTAAGGGGACAGGGGTACTCTGGAAACACCATATATTTT
V: TRBV11-2; D: NA; size: once; J: TRBJ1-1; CDR3: CASTHTVNTEAFF; DNA: TGTGCCAGCACCCACACAGTCAACACTGAAGCTTTCTTT
V: TRBV5-1; D: TRBD2; size: NA; J: TRBJ2-1; CDR3: CASLPAGGVYNEQFF; DNA: TGCGCCAGCCTTCCAGCGGGAGGGGTTTACAATGAGCAGTTCTTC
V: TRBV27; D: TRBD2; size: NA; J: TRBJ2-3; CDR3: CASSLLQTSGRTDTQYF; DNA: TGTGCCAGCAGTCTGCTCCAGACTAGCGGGAGAACAGATACGCAGTATTTT
V: TRBV10-3; D: TRBD1; size: NA; J: TRBJ2-3; CDR3: CAISESLLGQGCADTQYF; DNA: TGTGCCATCAGTGAGTCTTTACTGGGACAGGGTTGCGCAGATACGCAGTATTTT
V: TRBV15; D: NA; size: NA; J: TRBJ1-1; CDR3: CATTSREDTEAFF; DNA: TGTGCCACCACCTCAAGGGAGGACACTGAAGCTTTCTTT
V: TRBV9; D: NA; size: NA; J: TRBJ1-5; CDR3: CASSASGESSQPQHF; DNA: TGTGCCAGCAGTGCCTCAGGGGAGTCTAGCCAGCCCCAGCATTTT
V: TRBV29-1; D: TRBD2; size: NA; J: TRBJ2-7; CDR3: CSVSGGSVYEQYF; DNA: TGCAGCGTTTCGGGAGGGTCGGTGTACGAGCAGTACTTC
V: TRBV4-3; D: TRBD2; size: NA; J: TRBJ2-1; CDR3: CASSQDINSASGNDNEQFF; DNA: TGCGCCAGCAGCCAAGATATCAATTCGGCTAGCGGGAACGACAATGAGCAGTTCTTC
V: TRBV5-1; D: TRBD1; size: NA; J: TRBJ1-1; CDR3: CASTRDRGSRSEAFF; DNA: TGCGCCAGCACCCGGGACAGGGGGTCGAGAAGTGAAGCTTTCTTT
V: TRBV5-4; D: TRBD2; size: NA; J: TRBJ2-5; CDR3: CASSSSPSGIDETQYF; DNA: TGTGCCAGCAGCTCCAGCCCCAGCGGGATAGACGAGACCCAGTACTTC
V: TRBV11-2; D: TRBD2; size: NA; J: TRBJ2-5; CDR3: CASSPLGLAGVETQYF; DNA: TGTGCCAGCAGCCCATTGGGACTAGCGGGAGTAGAGACCCAGTACTTC
V: TRBV11-2; D: TRBD2; size: NA; J: TRBJ2-7; CDR3: CASSYQTSGAAYEQYF; DNA: TGTGCCAGCAGCTACCAGACTAGCGGTGCGGCCTACGAGCAGTACTTC
V: TRBV7-7; D: TRBD1; size: NA; J: TRBJ2-1; CDR3: CASSPGVLRDSSYNEQFF; DNA: TGTGCCAGCAGTCCCGGCGTGCTCCGGGACAGCTCCTACAATGAGCAGTTCTTC
V: TRBV27; D: TRBD1; size: few; J: TRBJ2-2; CDR3: CASQEQGMVGELFF; DNA: TGTGCCAGCCAGGAACAGGGGATGGTCGGGGAGCTGTTTTTT
V: TRBV7-2; D: TRBD1; size: once; J: TRBJ2-3; CDR3: CASRRQGALTDTQYF; DNA: TGTGCCAGCAGGAGACAGGGAGCCCTCACAGATACGCAGTATTTT
V: TRBV4-2; D: NA; size: NA; J: TRBJ2-1; CDR3: CASSQEGDNEQFF; DNA: TGTGCCAGCAGCCAGGAGGGAGACAATGAGCAGTTCTTC
V: TRBV28; D: NA; size: once; J: TRBJ1-1; CDR3: CASSLHHGGTEAFF; DNA: TGTGCCAGCAGTTTACACCATGGAGGGACTGAAGCTTTCTTT
V: TRBV5-4; D: NA; size: once; J: TRBJ2-1; CDR3: CASSLGAGSSYNEQFF; DNA: TGTGCCAGCAGCTTGGGGGCGGGTAGCTCCTACAATGAGCAGTTCTTC
V: TRBV10-3; D: TRBD2; size: NA; J: TRBJ2-5; CDR3: CAISESTGTSGRRETQYF; DNA: TGTGCCATCAGTGAGTCGACTGGGACTAGCGGGAGGAGGGAGACCCAGTACTTC
V: TRBV14; D: NA; size: NA; J: TRBJ2-7; CDR3: CASSPDHAQQYF; DNA: TGTGCCAGCAGCCCCGATCACGCGCAGCAGTACTTC
V: TRBV28; D: NA; size: NA; J: TRBJ2-7; CDR3: CASSYRVLEQYF; DNA: TGTGCCAGCAGCTACAGGGTATTAGAGCAGTACTTC